The 8 T cell receptor beta chains presented below share a single source sample, sequenced in a study of radiation and T cells in renal cell carcinoma. The time point is: baseline pretreatment blood. Regarding treatment: 15 Gy SBRT to primary tumor, nephrectomy 4 weeks later. Generated by immunoSEQ multiplex PCR, the TCRdb table keeps only in-frame clones and is missing some. Seen here are 50,000 to 75,000 clones, just under 80% observed once, and the top ten hold about 7.3%. This specimen consisted of blood, obtained from a patient whose treatment included radiotherapy and nephrectomy. These receptors were obtained from a man in his sixties with renal cell carcinoma.

This chain links TRBV7-2 with TRBJ2-1, with D perhaps being TRBD1 or TRBD2 (5 bases each). The germline CDR1 and CDR2 sequences are SGHTA and FQGNSA. The CDR3 is made up of 15 amino acids. Trimming took 2 bases from V and 6 from J, leaving 14 bases between them. The CDR3 nucleotides are TGTGCCAGCAGCTTAATTGGGACCACCACCAATGAGCAGTTCTTC. Its translation is CASSLIGTTTNEQFF.

CDR3 coding DNA: TGTGCCAGCAGCTTAGGGCACGGCCCTAATGAAAAACTGTTTTTT. It translates to CASSLGHGPNEKLFF. The chain recombines TRBV11-2 with TRBJ1-4; D call uncertain. The CDR3 consists of 15 residues. V was pared by 1 base and J by 3 bases, with 9 bases between. Germline V gives CDR1 SGHAT, CDR2 FQNNGV.

This sequence joins TRBV10-3 and TRBJ1-5; D unresolved. Germline-derived CDR1 and CDR2 are ENHRY and SYGVKD. The CDR3 sequence is 12 residues long. V was cut by 4 bases and J by 1 base, with 2 bases left in between. The CDR3 region has the DNA TGTGCCATCAGTGCGAGCAATCAGCCCCAGCATTTT. It translates to CAISASNQPQHF.

The chain links TRBV6-6 to TRBJ1-2; D is unresolved. V lost 0 bases, J lost 6 bases, and 5 bases lay in between. The CDR3 runs to 12 residues. The germline CDR1 and CDR2 sequences are MNHNY and SVGAGI (reference sequence). CDR3 protein: CASSYSTDGYTF. The CDR3 nucleotides are TGTGCCAGCAGTTACTCGACGGATGGCTACACCTTC.

This clone was seen a single time. The same CDR3 arises from other DNA sequences in this sample as well. The chain combines TRBV5-1 with TRBJ1-1, with D possibly TRBD1 on 6 matching bases. CDR3 length: 13 residues. Trimming removed 4 bases at V and 3 bases at J, with 10 bases between. Per germline, CDR1 SGHRS and CDR2 YFSETQ. The CDR3 coding sequence is TGCGCCAGCAGCCTAAGGGGGGACACTGAAGCTTTCTTT. This codes for CASSLRGDTEAFF.

This chain uses TRBV6-4 with TRBJ1-4; tentatively, D is TRBD1 (5 bases). The CDR3 is 17 residues long. In germline, CDR1 is MRHNA, CDR2 SNTAGT. Trimming pared 0 bases from V and 8 bases from J, leaving 19 bases between. CDR3 sequence (DNA): TGTGCCAGCAGTGACTCCCCCGTGTGGCCAGGGCACGAAAAACTGTTTTTT. It yields the protein CASSDSPVWPGHEKLFF.

This chain links TRBV7-6 with TRBJ2-5, with D perhaps matching TRBD2 (6 bases). The length of the CDR3 is 16 residues. V was shortened by 1 base and J by 4 bases, with 16 bases between the two germline ends. Germline-derived CDR1 and CDR2 are SGHVS and FNYEAQ. This chain's CDR3 is CASSLVVTGGGETQYF. CDR3 nucleotide sequence: TGTGCCAGCAGCTTAGTTGTTACCGGGGGAGGAGAGACCCAGTACTTC.

Turning to this clone: This sample also contains other DNA sequences that code for the same CDR3. This rearrangement joins TRBV5-1 to TRBJ2-2, with D unresolved. The length of the CDR3 is 14 residues. V lost 2 bases, J lost 3 bases, and 8 bases lay in between. CDR1 SGHRS and CDR2 YFSETQ come from the germline V gene. Here the CDR3 reads CASSLRRDTGELFF. CDR3 nucleotide sequence: TGCGCCAGCAGCTTACGCCGGGACACCGGGGAGCTGTTTTTT.